The source of this TCR beta chain is a study of T-cell reconstitution after alpha-beta-depleted transplantation in children. Study findings and constraints: By one year post-transplant, T-cell counts and diversity largely arose from T cells that were newly produced. It was reported that alpha-beta T cells came from several hundred expanded graft clones (about two months after transplant). Surviving recipient T cells and thymic progenitors produced the high day-60 TCRbeta diversity seen in some patients.

For TCRbeta, the library was prepared with unique molecular identifiers. Via MiXCR, TCRdb re-called the PCR reads, giving one row per CDR3 protein. The data contain 600,000 or so distinct CDR3 sequences, about 23% of them singletons. This clonotype was picked up many times. Its target is not known. The ends lost 6 bases at V and 9 bases at J; junction bases unmatched: 10. CDR1 SNHLY and CDR2 FYNNEI come from the germline V gene. The CDR3 loop spans 14 amino acids. The V call is TRBV2, the J call TRBJ2-1; 8 bases match TRBD2. This sequence originates from a boy less than two years old who had a stem cell transplant for acute myeloid leukemia, so the T cells may come from the graft donor. Source: PBMCs, mostly from graft donor cells, taken 360 days after TCRalphabeta/CD19-depleted stem cell transplant. As DNA, the CDR3 is TGTGCCAGCAGCGGGCCGGGAGGGGCTGGTGAGCAGTTCTTC. This translates into CASSGPGGAGEQFF.